Presented here are 14 T cell receptor beta chains from one specimen sequenced in a study of regulatory T cells in long-lasting Graves disease. Time point specified: persistent/refractory GD, antithyroid drugs over 5 years with positive TRAb. Preparation of the TCR library used RNA extracted from PBMCs. CDR3 regions were amplified by Arm-PCR using iRepertoire HTBI primers to build TCR beta libraries. Each CDR3 protein is one row after TCRdb ran MiXCR on the multiplex PCR reads. The data show about 470,000 distinct CDR3 sequences, around 20% seen once. This specimen was peripheral blood mononuclear cells (PBMCs), taken when the disease was refractory, from a patient treated with antithyroid drugs. The receptor set was obtained from a female donor with Graves disease.

This clonotype was found a few times. The chain carries TRBV19 and TRBJ2-2, with a weak D call TRBD1 (6 bases). CDR1 and CDR2 (germline): LNHDA, SQIVND (reference sequence). V gave up 2 bases and J gave up 1 base, with 17 bases separating them. This CDR3 contains 18 residues. Here the CDR3 DNA reads TGTGCCAGTAGTATATCCCTCGGACAGAGCAAGAACACCGGGGAGCTGTTTTTT. Its translation: CASSISLGQSKNTGELFF.

The chain combines TRBV28 with TRBJ1-5; 7 nucleotides agree with TRBD1. The CDR3 extends over 15 amino acids. The junction had 6 bases not matched to a gene; V was cut back by 5 bases and J by 2 bases. Germline loops: CDR1 MDHEN, CDR2 SYDVKM. CDR3 nucleotides: TGTGCCAGCAGTCCCGGGACAGTGGGCAATCAGCCCCAGCATTTT. Amino acid sequence: CASSPGTVGNQPQHF.

This chain uses TRBV5-1 with TRBJ2-7; the match to TRBD1 covers 9 bases. The CDR3 runs to 16 residues. Trimming removed 4 bases from V and 2 bases from J; junction bases left unmatched: 10. Germline V gives CDR1 SGHRS, CDR2 YFSETQ. The CDR3 loop is CASSLAIGTGTYEQYF. In nucleotides, the CDR3 is TGCGCCAGCAGCCTCGCCATCGGGACAGGGACCTACGAGCAGTACTTC.

In its sample, this clonotype was seen a few times. The chain couples TRBV4-1 to TRBJ2-7, with D unclear. There are 14 residues in the CDR3. The germline V and J ends were trimmed by 0 bases and 5 bases, with 11 bases remaining between them. The germline V gene has CDR1 MGHRA and CDR2 YSYEKL. CDR3 sequence (DNA): TGCGCCAGCAGCCAAGATGGTGGCGCGGACGAGCAGTACTTC. It specifies CASSQDGGADEQYF.

This clonotype showed up just a few times. CDR3 DNA sequence: TGTGCCAGCAGTCATTCCATGGGACAGAAGACCTACGAGCAGTACTTC. Translation: CASSHSMGQKTYEQYF. This chain connects TRBV7-9 to TRBJ2-7, with TRBD1 identical over 7 bases. Losses at the gene ends were 6 bases for V and 2 bases for J; bases not matched to a gene: 13. Germline V gene sequence: CDR1 SEHNR, CDR2 FQNEAQ (reference sequence). The CDR3 contains 16 residues.

The chain joins TRBV28 to TRBJ2-2; possible D gene TRBD2, 6 bases. Deletions cut 7 bases from V and 5 bases from J, with 20 bases between. This CDR3 is built from 16 residues. Germline-derived CDR1 and CDR2 are MDHEN and SYDVKM. The CDR3 reads CASTHSGVFRTGELFF. The CDR3 DNA reads as TGTGCCAGCACTCACTCGGGGGTATTCAGGACCGGGGAGCTGTTTTTT.

Many counts were recorded for this clonotype. The CDR3 protein is CASSLSLSGAGGYTF. The CDR3 DNA sequence: TGTGCCAGCAGCTTATCATTGTCAGGGGCTGGGGGCTACACCTTC. The chain recombines TRBV11-2 with TRBJ1-2; possible D gene TRBD1, 6 bases. The CDR3 spans 15 residues. V was clipped by 2 bases and J by 8 bases, with 18 bases between them. Germline CDR1 reads SGHAT; CDR2 reads FQNNGV.

This clonotype came up many times. J is TRBJ1-2 and V is TRBV29-1; weak D call: TRBD1 (5 bases). The CDR3 runs to 13 residues. Trimming took 2 bases from V and 5 from J, leaving 12 bases between them. Germline CDR1 is SQVTM and CDR2 is ANQGSEA. The CDR3 DNA is TGCAGCGTTGAACCCGGGAGGGGATATGGCTACACCTTC. This sequence encodes CSVEPGRGYGYTF.

This clonotype was recorded many times. The chain carries TRBV15 and TRBJ1-2, with D uncertain. This CDR3 comprises 16 residues. Germline CDR1 is LNHNV and CDR2 is YYDKDF (reference sequence). Trimming stripped 0 bases from V and 4 bases from J, with 15 bases between. The CDR3 DNA reads as TGTGCCACCAGCAGAGATGGTTGGGAGTCGCCCTATGGCTACACCTTC. It translates to CATSRDGWESPYGYTF.

The chain couples TRBV4-3 to TRBJ2-2; D is undetermined. V was cut by 0 bases and J by 9 bases, with 2 bases left in between. The CDR3 contains 11 residues. Germline-derived CDR1 and CDR2 are LGHNA and YSLEER. The CDR3 loop reads CASSQDRELFF. Here the CDR3 DNA reads TGCGCCAGCAGCCAAGACCGGGAGCTGTTTTTT.

This clonotype has more than one count but fewer than ten. V is TRBV27 and J is TRBJ2-7; no clear D. V was trimmed by 4 bases and J by 4 bases, leaving 17 bases between them. This CDR3 has 15 residues. The germline V gene encodes CDR1 MNHEY and CDR2 SMNVEV (reference sequence). The CDR3 here is CASSSFDDPSYEQYF. In DNA, the CDR3 is TGTGCCAGCAGTTCCTTCGACGACCCGTCTTACGAGCAGTACTTC.

This clonotype was observed a handful of times. This rearrangement joins TRBV9 to TRBJ2-3; D is perhaps TRBD2 (5 bases). Germline-derived CDR1 and CDR2 are SGDLS and YYNGEE. V lost 3 bases and J 1 base, leaving 9 bases between the germline ends. The CDR3 runs 14 residues. The CDR3 loop is CASSASGGTDTQYF. Written as DNA, the CDR3 is TGTGCCAGCAGCGCGAGCGGAGGCACAGATACGCAGTATTTT.

This clonotype was observed a few times. The chain carries TRBV9 and TRBJ2-2; 8 nucleotides align to TRBD2. The CDR3 sequence is 15 residues long. V gave up 4 bases and J gave up 7 bases; unmatched junction bases: 9. The germline V gene encodes CDR1 SGDLS and CDR2 YYNGEE. As DNA, the CDR3 is TGTGCCAGCAGCCCAGCGGGAGCCGGGGACGGGGAGCTGTTTTTT. Translating it yields CASSPAGAGDGELFF.

The CDR3 here is CSALRTVSSYEQYF. The CDR3 DNA reads TGCAGTGCTTTGCGGACGGTGAGCTCCTACGAGCAGTACTTC. V is TRBV20-1 and J is TRBJ2-7; no reliable D call. Germline CDR1 reads DFQATT; CDR2 reads SNEGSKA (reference sequence). The CDR3 is 14 residues long. V dropped 5 bases and J dropped 0 bases, with 14 bases sitting between them.